This entry lists 26 T cell receptor beta chains sequenced from one sample in a study of T cells in Graves' hyperthyroidism and ophthalmopathy. Amplified TCR beta CDR3 regions derived from RNA transcripts. The HTBI primer set served for first-round RT-PCR of the TCR CDR3. TCRdb recomputed calls from the multiplex PCR reads with MiXCR, one row per CDR3 protein. The sample comprises around 340,000 distinct CDR3 sequences, roughly 17% of which are singletons, and 30% to 35% rests with the top ten. Input material: blood. The source of these receptors is a woman in her twenties or thirties with Graves' hyperthyroidism that later progressed to Graves' ophthalmopathy.

At least ten counts were recorded for this clonotype. V and J are TRBV20-1 and TRBJ2-7, with 8 bases that match TRBD2. Germline V CDR1 and CDR2: DFQATT, SNEGSKA (reference sequence). The CDR3 length is 14 residues. With 0 bases clipped from V and 5 bases from J, the junction kept 6 bases outside the gene matches. The CDR3 here is CSARDWTSNDEQYF. CDR3 nucleotides: TGCAGTGCTAGAGATTGGACTAGCAACGACGAGCAGTACTTC.

This sequence joins TRBV9 and TRBJ1-1, with TRBD1 identical over 7 bases. J lost 6 bases, V lost 0 bases, and 8 bases had no gene match. CDR1 is SGDLS, CDR2 YYNGEE, per germline. This CDR3 has 15 residues. The chain's CDR3 is CASSVASGGRSEAFF. In DNA form, the CDR3 reads TGTGCCAGCAGCGTAGCTTCAGGGGGGAGGTCTGAAGCTTTCTTT.

This chain connects TRBV4-1 to TRBJ1-5; a possible D gene is TRBD1 (6 bases). The CDR3 has 14 amino acids. Germline V CDR1 and CDR2: MGHRA, YSYEKL. The V end lost 1 base, the J end lost 4 bases, and 8 bases lay between the germline ends. CDR3 in DNA: TGCGCCAGCAGCCAAGTAGGGGGGAATCAGCCCCAGCATTTT. Encoded protein: CASSQVGGNQPQHF.

J is TRBJ2-1 and V is TRBV20-1; D uncertain. The length of the CDR3 is 13 residues. Germline CDR1 is DFQATT and CDR2 is SNEGSKA (reference sequence). Trimming took off 0 bases at V and 8 bases at J, with 11 bases between the two ends. CDR3 region: CSARDPLPDEQFF. CDR3 DNA sequence: TGCAGTGCTAGAGATCCCCTCCCCGATGAGCAGTTCTTC.

This clonotype was recorded at least ten times. This sequence joins TRBV28 and TRBJ1-3, with D hard to call. With 0 bases removed from V and 0 bases from J, the gap between germline ends came to 9 bases. Germline-derived CDR1 and CDR2 are MDHEN and SYDVKM. The CDR3 length is 16 residues. CDR3 nucleotide sequence: TGTGCCAGCAGTTTATGGGCAAGCGACTCTGGAAACACCATATATTTT. Protein sequence: CASSLWASDSGNTIYF.

This chain's CDR3 is CATSLGGTGSSTDTQYF. In DNA, the CDR3 is TGTGCCACCAGCCTTGGGGGGACCGGGTCCTCTACAGATACGCAGTATTTT. J is TRBJ2-3 and V is TRBV24-1; perhaps TRBD2 as D (6 bases). This CDR3 is built from 17 residues. CDR1 is KGHDR and CDR2 is SFDVKD in the germline V gene. Trimming cost V 7 bases and J 3 bases, with 22 bases left between them.

This clonotype was counted ten times or more. The chain carries TRBV30 and TRBJ1-3; unclear D gene. Trimming removed 8 bases at V and 1 base at J, with 27 bases between. This CDR3 contains 18 residues. Germline V gene data show CDR1 as GTSNPN and CDR2 as SVGIG (reference sequence). CDR3 protein: CAAPPAYSRKGSGNTIYF. The CDR3 DNA reads TGTGCCGCGCCGCCCGCATACTCTCGTAAAGGGTCTGGAAACACCATATATTTT.

In its sample, this clonotype was seen many times. The chain has TRBV11-2 and TRBJ1-5, with TRBD1 identical over 7 bases. After removal of 3 bases from V and 0 bases from J, the junction contained 11 bases not matched to a gene. The CDR3 runs 18 residues. Germline CDR1 SGHAT, CDR2 FQNNGV. CDR3 sequence: CASSLDLMTGYSNQPQHF. The CDR3, as DNA: TGTGCCAGCAGCTTGGACCTTATGACAGGGTATAGCAATCAGCCCCAGCATTTT.

Many counts were recorded for this clonotype. One end of the junction fails to match germline, which may point to a read error. The chain combines TRBV20-1 with TRBJ1-1; D gene ambiguous. CDR3 length: 11 amino acids. Germline values: CDR1 DFQATT, CDR2 SNEGSKA (reference sequence). This CDR3 is CSASRVDISLF. CDR3 DNA sequence: TGCAGTGCTAGTCGCGTTGACATCTCTCTCTTT.

This clonotype was counted many times. The V call is TRBV6-6, the J call TRBJ2-2, with 13 bases aligning to TRBD2. The V segment lost 2 bases and the J segment 5 bases; nucleotides outside the gene matches: 2. CDR3 size: 16 residues. Germline V CDR1 and CDR2: MNHNY, SVGAGI (reference sequence). CDR3 nucleotide sequence: TGTGCCAGCAGTTACAAACTAGCGGGAGGGACCGGGGAGCTGTTTTTT. Its translation is CASSYKLAGGTGELFF.

This clonotype was seen repeatedly, ten times or more. The chain has TRBV11-2 and TRBJ1-6, with a possible D match to TRBD1 (6 bases). Germline V CDR1 and CDR2: SGHAT, FQNNGV. This CDR3 comprises 15 residues. V shed 6 bases and J shed 7 bases, with 16 bases lying between them. The CDR3 coding sequence is TGTGCCAGCAGGTCTCAGGGGTTCGCCAATTCACCCCTCCACTTT. It codes for CASRSQGFANSPLHF.

The chain joins TRBV27 to TRBJ2-7; perhaps D is TRBD1 or TRBD2 (6 bases each). Germline-derived CDR1 and CDR2 are MNHEY and SMNVEV (reference sequence). Trimming removed 3 bases at V and 5 bases at J, with 20 bases between. The CDR3 covers 16 residues. Here the CDR3 DNA reads TGTGCCAGCAGTTTCGACCGAGCTGGGGGCGGGAACGAGCAGTACTTC. It encodes CASSFDRAGGGNEQYF.

The V and J genes are TRBV11-2 and TRBJ2-6, with 8 bases fitting TRBD2. V gave up 5 bases and J gave up 1 base; unmatched junction bases: 19. This CDR3 contains 21 residues. Germline V gene lookup returns CDR1 SGHAT and CDR2 FQNNGV. The CDR3 DNA reads as TGTGCCAGCAGCCGTCCCCGGGGGGGCCCTACCTTTGGATCTGGGGCCAACGTCCTGACTTTC. The encoded protein is CASSRPRGGPTFGSGANVLTF.

This clonotype was observed at least ten times. The genes are TRBV28 and TRBJ2-7; 9 nucleotides align to TRBD1. In germline, CDR1 is MDHEN, CDR2 SYDVKM. The CDR3 is 12 residues long. J gave up 5 bases and V 8 bases, and 4 bases lay outside the gene matches. As DNA, the CDR3 is TGTGCCAGCGGGGACAGGGTAAACGAGCAGTACTTC. Its protein product is CASGDRVNEQYF. The whole variable domain, remainder taken from reference TRBV28 and TRBJ2-7, is DVKVTQSSRYLVKRTGEKVFLECVQDMDHENMFWYRQDPGLGLRLIYFSYDVKMKEKGDIPEGYSVSREKKERFSLILESASTNQTSMYLCASGDRVNEQYFGPGTRLTVT.

The chain has TRBV20-1 and TRBJ1-4; 7 bases align to TRBD1. Germline CDR1 DFQATT, CDR2 SNEGSKA (reference sequence). With 2 bases clipped from V and 8 bases from J, the junction kept 11 bases outside the gene matches. The CDR3 sequence is 15 residues long. The CDR3 sequence is CSARPRDREQEKLFF. CDR3 DNA sequence: TGCAGTGCTAGACCTAGAGACAGGGAACAGGAAAAACTGTTTTTT.

The V and J genes are TRBV3-1 and TRBJ1-5, with D unresolved. CDR1 and CDR2 from the germline V gene are LGHDT and YNNKEL (reference sequence). The CDR3 length is 14 residues. With 0 bases removed from V and 5 bases from J, the gap between germline ends came to 8 bases. The CDR3 region has the DNA TGTGCCAGCAGCCAAGATTTCGGGTATCAGCCCCAGCATTTT. Its protein product is CASSQDFGYQPQHF.

This clonotype has at least ten counts. This chain joins TRBV5-6 and TRBJ2-7; possibly TRBD2 for D (6 bases). Germline V CDR1 and CDR2: SGHDT, YYEEEE. This CDR3 comprises 12 residues. V was trimmed by 5 bases and J by 7 bases, leaving 13 bases between them. The DNA for the CDR3 is TGTGCCAGCAGTTCGTTGGAGGGGGAGCAGTACTTC. Translated: CASSSLEGEQYF. Complete variable domain (other parts from reference TRBV5-6 and TRBJ2-7): DAGVTQSPTHLIKTRGQQVTLRCSPKSGHDTVSWYQQALGQGPQFIFQYYEEEERQRGNFPDRFSGHQFPNYSSELNVNALLLGDSALYLCASSSLEGEQYFGPGTRLTVT.

This clonotype occurred many times. V usage is TRBV29-1 and J usage is TRBJ2-7; D call uncertain. The V gene's germline CDR1 is SQVTM and CDR2 ANQGSEA. The V end lost 6 bases, the J end lost 3 bases, and 12 bases lay between the germline ends. The CDR3 contains 12 residues. CDR3 region: CSVKTGDYEQYF. CDR3 DNA: TGCAGCGTGAAGACTGGCGACTACGAGCAGTACTTC.

This chain connects TRBV6-1 to TRBJ1-1; tentative D call: TRBD1 (6 bases). This CDR3 comprises 13 residues. CDR1 MNHNS and CDR2 SASEGT come from the germline V gene. The V and J ends lost 6 bases and 9 bases respectively, with 17 bases between them. The CDR3 nucleotides are TGTGCCAGCAGGCTCCGGGACATATACAAAGCTTTCTTT. It translates to CASRLRDIYKAFF.

The table lists this clonotype with many counts. V gene TRBV6-1 combines with J gene TRBJ1-2, with D uncertain. CDR3 size: 14 residues. In germline, CDR1 is MNHNS, CDR2 SASEGT. Trimming took off 5 bases at V and 1 base at J, with 11 bases between the two ends. CDR3 loop: CASSYSGNNYGYTF. The CDR3, as DNA: TGTGCCAGCAGTTACTCGGGGAATAACTATGGCTACACCTTC.

The chain joins TRBV30 to TRBJ1-5; 8 positions agree with TRBD1. CDR3 length: 14 amino acids. In germline, CDR1 is GTSNPN, CDR2 SVGIG (reference sequence). The J segment lost 4 bases and the V segment lost 5 bases, leaving 7 bases of the junction unmatched. The CDR3, as DNA: TGTGCCTGGGACCGTGGACAGGGAAATCAGCCCCAGCATTTT. It is translated as CAWDRGQGNQPQHF.

This clonotype was observed at least ten times. This rearrangement joins TRBV5-8 to TRBJ1-2; TRBD1 agrees at 10 bases. CDR3 size: 17 residues. The germline gives CDR1 SGHTS, CDR2 YDEGEE. The junction had 14 bases not matched to a gene; V was cut back by 4 bases and J by 5 bases. CDR3 nucleotide sequence: TGTGCCAGCAGCCCACCACCGGGACAGGGGCTCCCTTATGGCTACACCTTC. Protein product: CASSPPPGQGLPYGYTF.

This clonotype was counted at least ten times. The chain uses TRBV10-2 and TRBJ1-2, with D possibly matching TRBD1 (5 bases). Germline-derived CDR1 and CDR2 are WSHSY and SAAADI. The CDR3 is 13 amino acids. With 7 bases removed from V and 5 bases from J, the gap between germline ends came to 14 bases. CDR3 in amino acids: CASTGRGLYGYTF. The CDR3 coding sequence is TGCGCCAGCACAGGAAGGGGCCTTTATGGCTACACCTTC.

This clonotype was observed many times. This chain joins TRBV28 and TRBJ2-3; the D is unclear. This CDR3 spans 12 amino acids. Deletions cut 2 bases from V and 5 bases from J, with 5 bases between. CDR1 MDHEN and CDR2 SYDVKM come from the germline V gene. CDR3 loop: CASSLQEDTQYF. CDR3 bases: TGTGCCAGCAGTTTACAAGAAGATACGCAGTATTTT.

In its sample, this clonotype was seen many times. The chain carries TRBV28 and TRBJ2-5; D gene unclear. The CDR3 totals 14 residues. Per germline, CDR1 MDHEN and CDR2 SYDVKM. The germline V and J ends were trimmed by 7 bases and 2 bases, with 14 bases remaining between them. CDR3 coding DNA: TGTGCCAGCACCGGGTGGTCTTCTCAAGAGACCCAGTACTTC. This gives the protein CASTGWSSQETQYF.

This clonotype was recorded many times. This rearrangement joins TRBV27 to TRBJ2-1; D perhaps matches TRBD2 (7 bases). In germline, CDR1 is MNHEY, CDR2 SMNVEV (reference sequence). V was shortened by 7 bases and J by 4 bases, with 17 bases between the two germline ends. The CDR3 extends over 15 amino acids. The CDR3 here is CASTLTGGQYNEQFF. As DNA, the CDR3 is TGTGCCAGCACCCTAACGGGGGGCCAGTACAATGAGCAGTTCTTC.